This paragraph reports one T cell receptor (beta chain). Its target is unknown. The data originate from a study of T cells after yellow fever vaccination. As for the study in general: Those fractions that held only low numbers of cells were prepared using the SMART-Seq v4 Ultra Low Input RNA kit.

In germline, CDR1 is SGHTA, CDR2 FQGNSA. The CDR3 has 13 amino acids. V dropped 5 bases and J dropped 10 bases, with 16 bases sitting between them. Findings of the study overall: Abundant bulk-population clonotypes could contaminate the FACS-sorted repertoires. Subsequent to the booster, the majority of primary-vaccination clones reappeared (around 97% CD4, about 90% CD8).

TCRdb redid the calling of the 5' RACE reads with MiXCR, one entry per CDR3 protein. Of under 600,000 distinct CDR3 sequences listed, 20% to 25% are singletons. The sequence was collected from a man aged 18 to 29 who received the YFV17D yellow fever vaccine. The material sequenced was PBMCs, taken 21 days after the first yellow fever vaccination. This sequence joins TRBV7-2 and TRBJ2-3, with D possibly being TRBD1 or TRBD2 (5 bases each). The DNA for the CDR3 is TGTGCCAGCAGCGAAACCGGGACCTCAGCGCAGTATTTT. Its translation is CASSETGTSAQYF.